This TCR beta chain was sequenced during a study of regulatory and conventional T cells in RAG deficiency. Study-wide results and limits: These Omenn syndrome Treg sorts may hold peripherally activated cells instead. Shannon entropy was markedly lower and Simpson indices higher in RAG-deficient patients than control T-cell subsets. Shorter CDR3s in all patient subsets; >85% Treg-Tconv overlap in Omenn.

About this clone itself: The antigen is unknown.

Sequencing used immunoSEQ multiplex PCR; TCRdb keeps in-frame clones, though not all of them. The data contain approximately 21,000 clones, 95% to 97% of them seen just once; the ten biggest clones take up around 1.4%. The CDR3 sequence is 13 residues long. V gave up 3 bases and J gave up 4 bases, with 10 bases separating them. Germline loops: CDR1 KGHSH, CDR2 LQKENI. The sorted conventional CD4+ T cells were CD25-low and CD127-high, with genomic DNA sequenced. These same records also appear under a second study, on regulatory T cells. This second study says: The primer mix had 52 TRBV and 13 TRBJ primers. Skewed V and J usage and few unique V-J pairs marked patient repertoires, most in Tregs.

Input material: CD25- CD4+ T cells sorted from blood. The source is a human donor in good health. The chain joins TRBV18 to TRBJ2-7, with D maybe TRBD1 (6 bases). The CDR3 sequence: CASSPQGQYEQYF. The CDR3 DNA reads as TGTGCCAGCTCACCCCAGGGGCAATACGAGCAGTACTTC.